The clone carrying this TCR beta chain has just a few counts. This specimen belongs to a study of neurological immune-mediated disorders. Stated time point: longitudinal time-point 3. Germline V lookup: CDR1 DFQATT, CDR2 SNEGSKA (reference sequence). The CDR3 extends over 15 amino acids. V gave up 2 bases and J gave up 4 bases; unmatched junction bases: 6. TCRdb redid the calling of the 5' RACE reads with MiXCR, one entry per CDR3 protein. The repertoire consists of roughly 100,000 distinct CDR3 sequences, with approximately 10% occurring once and the leading ten covering 3.1%. This receptor was taken from a female donor with HTLV-1-associated myelopathy (HAM/TSP). The chain couples TRBV20-1 to TRBJ2-5, with 11 bases matching TRBD1. The sample taken for sequencing was PBMCs. The CDR3 DNA is TGCAGTGCTAGATCGGGACAGGGGGTAGGAGAGACCCAGTACTTC. This translates into CSARSGQGVGETQYF.